Listed below are T cell receptor beta chains from one sample, sequenced in a study of blood T cell repertoires in COVID-19. Only in-frame clones appear in the TCRdb table, and some are missing; sequencing was by immunoSEQ multiplex PCR. The sample holds 280,000 or so clones, approximately 83% seen once. Sequenced sample: peripheral blood. These receptors came from a woman in her 30s who had recovered from COVID-19. CDR3s include the opening cysteine and the closing phenylalanine or tryptophan. A D gene is named only where the DNA matches it firmly. Not all rows give a size; the values are once, few, many and, for expanded clones, a class.

clone size	V gene	J gene	D gene	CDR3 protein	CDR3 DNA
-	TRBV4-2	TRBJ1-2	-	CASSQTQGLGYGYTF	TGTGCCAGCAGCCAGACTCAGGGATTGGGCTATGGCTACACCTTC
-	TRBV19	TRBJ1-3	-	CASSDLGSGENTIYF	TGTGCCAGTAGTGATTTAGGATCCGGGGAAAACACCATATATTTT
-	TRBV20-1	TRBJ2-3	TRBD2	CSASGGGITDTQYF	TGCAGTGCTAGTGGCGGGGGTATCACAGATACGCAGTATTTT
-	TRBV7-2	TRBJ1-1	-	CASSADRSPNTEAFF	TGTGCCAGCAGCGCCGACAGATCGCCCAACACTGAAGCTTTCTTT
-	TRBV27	TRBJ2-7	TRBD2	CASSLYGTSGTAYEQYF	TGTGCCAGCAGTTTGTACGGGACTAGCGGGACGGCCTACGAGCAGTACTTC
-	TRBV28	TRBJ2-2	-	CASSFVGGTGELFF	TGTGCCAGCAGTTTCGTCGGGGGCACCGGGGAGCTGTTTTTT
-	TRBV25-1	TRBJ2-7	-	CASSYSGYEQYF	TGTGCCAGCAGCTACTCAGGCTACGAGCAGTACTTC
-	TRBV13	TRBJ1-3	TRBD1	CASSRGTGNNVGSGNTIYF	TGTGCCAGCAGCCGTGGGACAGGGAATAACGTCGGCTCTGGAAACACCATATATTTT
-	TRBV7-3	TRBJ2-5	-	CASSYTGTQETQYF	TGTGCCAGCAGCTATACAGGGACCCAAGAGACCCAGTACTTC
-	TRBV5-1	TRBJ2-7	-	CASSPGVDSYEQYF	TGCGCCAGCAGCCCGGGAGTGGATTCCTACGAGCAGTACTTC
-	TRBV5-1	TRBJ2-7	-	CASSLRAREVEQYF	TGCGCCAGCAGCTTGAGGGCTAGGGAGGTGGAGCAGTACTTC
-	TRBV5-4	TRBJ1-6	TRBD1	CASRTGESYNSPLHF	TGTGCCAGCAGGACAGGGGAGAGCTATAATTCACCCCTCCACTTT
-	TRBV11-1	TRBJ2-4	-	CASSSRGWLGKNIQYF	TGTGCCAGCAGCTCGCGCGGTTGGCTGGGCAAAAACATTCAGTACTTC
-	TRBV18	TRBJ2-2	-	CASSSQGGVTGELFF	TGTGCCAGCTCAAGTCAGGGCGGCGTCACCGGGGAGCTGTTTTTT
-	TRBV4-1	TRBJ2-2	TRBD1	CASSRQGENTGELFF	TGCGCCAGCAGTCGGCAGGGGGAGAACACCGGGGAGCTGTTTTTT
-	TRBV19	TRBJ1-2	-	CASSIDSFNYGYTF	TGTGCCAGTAGTATCGACAGCTTCAACTATGGCTACACCTTC
-	TRBV7-2	TRBJ2-1	TRBD2	CASTLGGSYNEQFF	TGTGCCAGCACCCTGGGGGGGTCCTACAATGAGCAGTTCTTC
-	TRBV5-1	TRBJ2-1	TRBD2	CASSLVGTSGSQGNEQFF	TGCGCCAGCAGCTTGGTTGGGACTAGCGGGAGTCAAGGTAATGAGCAGTTCTTC
once	TRBV7-9	TRBJ2-7	TRBD2	CASSLATSGGYEQYF	TGTGCCAGCAGCTTAGCAACTAGCGGGGGGTACGAGCAGTACTTC
once	TRBV15	TRBJ2-2	-	CATSRGGTGNTGELFF	TGTGCCACCAGCAGGGGGGGGACAGGGAACACCGGGGAGCTGTTTTTT
-	TRBV27	TRBJ2-3	TRBD2	CASSWVLAGGSDTQYF	TGTGCCAGCAGTTGGGTCCTAGCGGGAGGTTCAGATACGCAGTATTTT
-	TRBV2	TRBJ2-3	-	CASRTGPDTQYF	TGTGCCAGCAGAACAGGTCCAGATACGCAGTATTTT
-	TRBV7-2	TRBJ2-7	TRBD2	CASSILTSGSSYEQYF	TGTGCCAGCAGCATACTAACTAGCGGGAGTTCTTACGAGCAGTACTTC
-	TRBV7-9	TRBJ1-4	-	CASSRGRGTNEKLFF	TGTGCCAGCAGTCGCGGACGGGGAACTAATGAAAAACTGTTTTTT
-	TRBV20-1	TRBJ2-3	TRBD1	CSASQGAGGLTDTQYF	TGCAGTGCTAGTCAGGGGGCTGGAGGCCTCACAGATACGCAGTATTTT
-	TRBV5-6	TRBJ2-3	TRBD1	CASSFGIESRQGLYF	TGTGCCAGCAGCTTCGGCATTGAGTCTCGACAGGGATTGTATTTT
-	TRBV25-1	TRBJ1-2	-	CASSGTRKPYGYTF	TGTGCCAGCAGCGGGACTAGGAAACCCTATGGCTACACCTTC
few	TRBV1	TRBJ2-5	-	CTSSQGGRETQYF	TGCACCAGCAGCCAAGGGGGGAGGGAGACCCAGTACTTC
-	TRBV12-3/TRBV12-4	TRBJ2-1	TRBD2	CASRLAGGNEQFF	TGTGCCAGCCGACTAGCGGGGGGCAATGAGCAGTTCTTC
-	TRBV4-1	TRBJ1-1	-	CASSQDQVGAAGDTEAFF	TGCGCCAGCAGCCAAGATCAGGTAGGGGCGGCGGGGGACACTGAAGCTTTCTTT
-	TRBV5-4	TRBJ1-3	-	CASSLGGASGNTIYF	TGTGCCAGCAGCTTGGGTGGGGCCTCTGGAAACACCATATATTTT